This T cell receptor beta chain came from a study of response to subunit inactivated influenza vaccine. TCRdb ran MiXCR on the RT-PCR reads and lists one entry per CDR3 protein. The sample contains around 580,000 distinct CDR3 sequences, around 15% of which appear only once. Broader study findings: That few new T cells are recruited by each seasonal influenza vaccination was the authors' suggestion.

Germline loops: CDR1 SGHRS, CDR2 YFSETQ. This CDR3 region has 14 residues. Unmatched junction bases numbered 4, after V lost 5 bases and J lost 2 bases. Of note for this clonotype: The antigen is unknown.

The clonotype comes from a man aged 50-59 years who received an inactivated influenza vaccine. The specimen comprised PBMCs from blood, sampled 12 days after vaccination. The V gene is TRBV5-1, the J gene TRBJ2-7; TRBD2 aligns across 10 bases. The CDR3 DNA follows: TGCGCCAGCAGGGCCAGCGGGAGGGCCTACGAGCAGTACTTC. As protein: CASRASGRAYEQYF.